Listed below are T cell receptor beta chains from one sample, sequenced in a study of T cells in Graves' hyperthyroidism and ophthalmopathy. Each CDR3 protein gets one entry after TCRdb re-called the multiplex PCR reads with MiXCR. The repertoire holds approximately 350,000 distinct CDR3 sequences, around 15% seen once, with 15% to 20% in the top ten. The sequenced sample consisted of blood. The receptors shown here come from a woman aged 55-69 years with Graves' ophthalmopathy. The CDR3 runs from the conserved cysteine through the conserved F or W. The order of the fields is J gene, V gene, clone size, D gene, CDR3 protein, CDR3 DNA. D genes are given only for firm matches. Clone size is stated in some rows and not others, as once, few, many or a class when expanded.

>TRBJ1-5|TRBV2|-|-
CASSDFRSNQPQHF
TGTGCCAGCAGTGATTTTCGTAGCAATCAGCCCCAGCATTTT
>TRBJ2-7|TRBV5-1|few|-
CASSWDGSYEQYF
TGCGCCAGCAGCTGGGACGGCTCCTACGAGCAGTACTTC
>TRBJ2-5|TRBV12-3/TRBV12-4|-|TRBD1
CASSDRGQETQYF
TGTGCCAGCAGTGACAGGGGGCAAGAGACCCAGTACTTC
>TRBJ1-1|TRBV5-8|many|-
CASSRGGQGSNTEAFF
TGTGCCAGCAGCCGTGGGGGCCAGGGCTCGAACACTGAAGCTTTCTTT
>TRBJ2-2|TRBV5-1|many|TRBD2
CASSPSGGRASYTGELFF
TGCGCCAGCAGCCCATCTGGCGGGAGGGCCTCGTACACCGGGGAGCTGTTTTTT
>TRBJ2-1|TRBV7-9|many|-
CASSLAFGARYNEQFF
TGTGCCAGCAGCTTAGCGTTCGGAGCGCGGTACAATGAGCAGTTCTTC
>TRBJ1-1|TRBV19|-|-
CASSIARGITEAFF
TGTGCCAGTAGTATCGCCAGGGGCATCACTGAAGCTTTCTTT
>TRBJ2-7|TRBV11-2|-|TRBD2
CASSLVGAGALEQYF
TGTGCCAGCAGCTTAGTGGGAGCGGGAGCTCTCGAGCAGTACTTC
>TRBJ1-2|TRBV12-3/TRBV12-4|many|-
CASSPGQNYGYTF
TGTGCCAGCAGTCCCGGACAGAACTATGGCTACACCTTC
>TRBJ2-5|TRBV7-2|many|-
CASSVLRGSETQYF
TGTGCCAGCAGCGTCCTTCGTGGCTCGGAGACCCAGTACTTC
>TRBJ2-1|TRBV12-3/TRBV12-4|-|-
CASSDSDSHNEQFF
TGTGCCAGCAGTGATTCCGACAGTCACAATGAGCAGTTCTTC
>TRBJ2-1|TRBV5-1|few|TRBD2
CASSLAVGTSGGNEQFF
TGCGCCAGCAGCTTGGCCGTAGGGACTAGCGGGGGAAATGAGCAGTTCTTC
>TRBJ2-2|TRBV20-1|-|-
CSARVPTAPNTGELFF
TGCAGTGCTAGAGTACCGACGGCCCCGAACACCGGGGAGCTGTTTTTT
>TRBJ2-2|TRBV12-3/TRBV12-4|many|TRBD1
CASRTRRGHTGELFF
TGTGCCAGCAGAACCCGCAGGGGGCACACCGGGGAGCTGTTTTTT
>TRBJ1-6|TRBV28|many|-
CASSFDPPHLRASPLHF
TGTGCCAGCAGTTTCGACCCCCCGCATTTAAGGGCTTCACCCCTCCACTTT
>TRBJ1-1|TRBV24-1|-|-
CATSDGGRTEAFF
TGTGCCACCAGTGATGGCGGGAGGACTGAAGCTTTCTTT
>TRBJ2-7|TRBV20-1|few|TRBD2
CSADQGLAASYEQYF
TGCAGTGCCGACCAGGGACTAGCGGCCTCCTACGAGCAGTACTTC
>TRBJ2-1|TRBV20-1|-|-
CSARLTGLQGEQFF
TGCAGTGCTAGACTCACGGGACTCCAAGGGGAGCAGTTCTTC
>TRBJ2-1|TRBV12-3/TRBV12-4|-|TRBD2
CASRTRTSVPSEQFF
TGTGCCAGCAGAACCCGGACTAGCGTTCCATCGGAGCAGTTCTTC
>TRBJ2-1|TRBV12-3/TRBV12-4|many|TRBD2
CASSLDYSGIYNEQFF
TGTGCCAGCAGTTTAGATTACAGCGGGATCTACAATGAGCAGTTCTTC
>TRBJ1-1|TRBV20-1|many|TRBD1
CSAPNRGLGTEAFF
TGCAGTGCCCCAAACAGGGGATTGGGCACTGAAGCTTTCTTT
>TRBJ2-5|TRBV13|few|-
CASSSYRYQETQYF
TGTGCCAGCAGCTCCTATCGCTACCAAGAGACCCAGTACTTC
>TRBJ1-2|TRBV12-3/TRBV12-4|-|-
CASSPTGNSLYGYTF
TGTGCCAGCAGTCCTACAGGGAACTCTCTCTATGGCTACACCTTC
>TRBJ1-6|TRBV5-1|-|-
CASSLKVRDSPLHF
TGCGCCAGCAGCTTGAAGGTCAGGGATTCACCCCTCCACTTT
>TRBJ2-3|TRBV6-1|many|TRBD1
CASSEREQGAWDTQYF
TGTGCCAGCAGTGAACGCGAACAGGGGGCCTGGGATACGCAGTATTTT
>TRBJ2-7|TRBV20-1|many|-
CSARVPGSYEQYF
TGCAGTGCTAGAGTCCCAGGCAGTTACGAGCAGTACTTC
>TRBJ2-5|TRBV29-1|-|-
CSVSLGRTQYF
TGCAGCGTCAGCCTGGGGAGGACCCAGTACTTC
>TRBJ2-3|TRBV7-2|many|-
CASSPAVSTDTQYF
TGTGCCAGCAGCCCTGCCGTAAGCACAGATACGCAGTATTTT
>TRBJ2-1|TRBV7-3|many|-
CASSLTRDGEQFF
TGTGCCAGCAGCTTGACTAGGGACGGGGAGCAGTTCTTC
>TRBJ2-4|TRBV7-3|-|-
CASSLVWYPNLQYF
TGTGCCAGCAGCCTAGTTTGGTATCCTAACCTTCAGTACTTC
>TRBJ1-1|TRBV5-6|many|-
CASSLQTGLLNTEAFF
TGTGCCAGCAGCCTTCAGACCGGGCTTTTGAACACTGAAGCTTTCTTT
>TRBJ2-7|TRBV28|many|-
CAATGNTYEQYF
TGTGCCGCAACAGGGAATACCTACGAGCAGTACTTC
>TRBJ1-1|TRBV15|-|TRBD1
CATSRVQGAYTEAFF
TGTGCCACCAGCAGGGTCCAGGGGGCATACACTGAAGCTTTCTTT